These T cell receptor beta chains were read from a single sample in a study of TIL therapy for anti-PD-1-resistant metastatic lung cancer. Only in-frame clones appear in the TCRdb table, and some are missing; sequencing was by immunoSEQ multiplex PCR. The table includes about 60,000 clones, roughly 84% detected once. The sample consisted of blood, taken at baseline. These receptors all stem from a person between 30 and 80 years old with non-small cell lung cancer. Each CDR3 is given with its conserved first and last residue. The D gene is left open where the match is weak. Clone size is stated in some rows and not others, as once, few, many or a class when expanded.

CDR3 length	clone size	J gene	D gene	V gene	CDR3 protein	CDR3 DNA
16	-	TRBJ2-3	TRBD1	TRBV4-1	CASRLRQGSLADTQYF	TGCGCCAGCAGACTCAGACAGGGGTCCCTCGCAGATACGCAGTATTTT
15	-	TRBJ2-3	TRBD2	TRBV6-4	CASARVAGIADTQYF	TGTGCCAGCGCGAGGGTAGCGGGAATCGCAGATACGCAGTATTTT
14	-	TRBJ2-7	TRBD1	TRBV6-5	CASSYSTGASEQYF	TGTGCCAGCAGTTACTCGACAGGGGCTAGTGAGCAGTACTTC
14	-	TRBJ1-2	TRBD1	TRBV6-5	CASSYAGQGYGYTF	TGTGCCAGCAGTTACGCGGGACAGGGCTATGGCTACACCTTC
11	-	TRBJ2-3	-	TRBV3-1/TRBV3-2	CASSSADTQYF	TGTGCCAGCAGCTCCGCAGATACGCAGTATTTT
14	-	TRBJ2-7	TRBD1	TRBV19	CASSLGQGRYEQYF	TGTGCCAGTAGTTTGGGACAGGGGAGGTACGAGCAGTACTTC
12	-	TRBJ2-7	-	TRBV5-5	CASSADSYEQYF	TGTGCCAGCAGCGCCGATAGTTACGAGCAGTACTTC
14	once	TRBJ2-6	-	TRBV5-6	CASSLNAGANVLTF	TGTGCCAGCAGCCTTAACGCTGGGGCCAACGTCCTGACTTTC
17	-	TRBJ2-1	-	TRBV11-2	CASSLVTQASNHNEQFF	TGTGCCAGCAGCTTAGTAACTCAGGCTAGCAACCACAATGAGCAGTTCTTC
16	-	TRBJ2-6	TRBD1	TRBV27	CASRRDRTMGANVLTF	TGTGCCAGCAGACGGGACAGGACAATGGGGGCCAACGTCCTGACTTTC
17	-	TRBJ1-6	TRBD1	TRBV5-6	CASSSKQGAAYNSPLHF	TGTGCCAGCAGCTCAAAACAGGGGGCGGCTTATAATTCACCCCTCCACTTT
17	-	TRBJ2-5	-	TRBV2	CASSEAELGHLQETQYF	TGTGCCAGCAGTGAAGCGGAACTGGGACACCTCCAAGAGACCCAGTACTTC
15	-	TRBJ1-2	-	TRBV2	CASSEISGQTYGYTF	TGTGCCAGCAGTGAAATTTCGGGGCAGACCTATGGCTACACCTTC
13	-	TRBJ1-5	-	TRBV5-6	CASSLGRGSVQHF	TGTGCCAGCAGCTTAGGTCGGGGCTCGGTCCAGCATTTT
13	-	TRBJ1-1	-	TRBV19	CASSSTANTEAFF	TGTGCCAGTAGTTCGACAGCGAACACTGAAGCTTTCTTT
18	-	TRBJ1-1	-	TRBV4-1	CASSHPWAGWGTITEAFF	TGCGCCAGCAGCCATCCCTGGGCAGGATGGGGGACCATCACTGAAGCTTTCTTT
15	-	TRBJ1-3	TRBD1	TRBV9	CASSGSDRAGNTIYF	TGTGCCAGCAGCGGATCGGACAGGGCTGGAAACACCATATATTTT
14	-	TRBJ2-7	-	TRBV15	CATSIEPSSYEQYF	TGTGCCACCAGCATTGAACCCAGCTCCTACGAGCAGTACTTC
13	-	TRBJ2-3	-	TRBV6-5	CASRGGGTDTQYF	TGTGCCAGCAGAGGAGGCGGCACAGATACGCAGTATTTT
14	once	TRBJ2-2	TRBD1	TRBV30	CAWLGDRYTGELFF	TGTGCCTGGCTAGGGGACAGGTACACCGGGGAGCTGTTTTTT
18	few	TRBJ1-5	-	TRBV19	CASQAIQGGGRTNQPQHF	TGTGCCAGCCAAGCCATACAGGGCGGCGGGAGGACCAATCAGCCCCAGCATTTT
16	-	TRBJ2-1	-	TRBV14	CASSQGGPGTYNEQFF	TGTGCCAGCAGCCAAGGAGGTCCAGGGACCTACAATGAGCAGTTCTTC
14	-	TRBJ2-7	-	TRBV5-1	CASSLRDSHYEQYF	TGCGCCAGCAGCCTCCGGGACTCTCACTACGAGCAGTACTTC
14	-	TRBJ1-5	-	TRBV3-1/TRBV3-2	CASSQDGSNQPQHF	TGTGCCAGCAGCCAAGATGGAAGCAATCAGCCCCAGCATTTT
16	-	TRBJ1-4	TRBD1	TRBV27	CASTPTGTGGREKLFF	TGTGCCAGCACCCCGACCGGGACAGGGGGGAGGGAAAAACTGTTTTTT
18	-	TRBJ1-1	TRBD1	TRBV2	CASSEPAKGQKRNTEAFF	TGTGCCAGCAGTGAACCAGCTAAGGGACAGAAACGTAACACTGAAGCTTTCTTT
15	-	TRBJ2-3	-	TRBV6-1	CASSEAPAYTDTQYF	TGTGCCAGCAGTGAAGCGCCCGCTTACACAGATACGCAGTATTTT
15	-	TRBJ2-3	TRBD2	TRBV27	CASSSGTSGAIRQYF	TGTGCCAGCAGTTCCGGGACTAGCGGGGCTATCAGGCAGTATTTT
16	-	TRBJ2-3	TRBD1	TRBV3-1/TRBV3-2	CASSLDLGQGQDTQYF	TGTGCCAGCAGCCTGGACCTTGGACAGGGCCAAGATACGCAGTATTTT
15	-	TRBJ2-1	TRBD2	TRBV27	CASSSGLAVYNEQFF	TGTGCCAGCAGTTCGGGACTAGCGGTCTACAATGAGCAGTTCTTC
14	-	TRBJ1-1	-	TRBV10-3	CASSGGGSGDEAFF	TGTGCCTCGTCAGGCGGCGGCTCCGGGGACGAAGCTTTCTTT
13	-	TRBJ1-2	TRBD1	TRBV2	CASTATGDYGYTF	TGTGCCAGCACGGCTACAGGGGACTATGGCTACACCTTC
14	-	TRBJ2-7	-	TRBV30	CAWSSHDRPYEQYF	TGTGCCTGGAGTTCTCACGACCGGCCCTACGAGCAGTACTTC
16	-	TRBJ2-1	-	TRBV19	CASSPRDTFSYNEQFF	TGTGCCAGTAGTCCCCGAGACACGTTCTCCTACAATGAGCAGTTCTTC
12	-	TRBJ2-3	-	TRBV29-1	CSAESPPDTQYF	TGCAGCGCCGAAAGCCCCCCAGATACGCAGTATTTT
16	-	TRBJ1-5	TRBD1	TRBV28	CASSPGWGTGNQPQHF	TGTGCCAGCAGTCCTGGGTGGGGGACAGGAAATCAGCCCCAGCATTTT
15	-	TRBJ1-2	-	TRBV24-1	CATSDHQTDIYGYTF	TGTGCCACCAGTGATCACCAGACAGACATCTATGGCTACACCTTC
14	-	TRBJ1-2	-	TRBV7-9	CASSREGQLPGYTF	TGTGCCAGCAGCCGGGAGGGCCAATTGCCCGGCTACACCTTC
14	-	TRBJ1-5	-	TRBV28	CASSAPSGNQPQHF	TGTGCCAGCAGTGCCCCCAGCGGCAATCAGCCCCAGCATTTT
15	once	TRBJ1-2	-	TRBV2	CASSEGGREGYGYTF	TGTGCCAGCAGTGAAGGCGGCAGGGAGGGCTATGGCTACACCTTC
15	once	TRBJ2-7	TRBD1	TRBV13	CASSFRQGAYDEQYF	TGTGCCAGCAGCTTCCGACAGGGGGCTTACGACGAGCAGTACTTC
11	-	TRBJ1-1	-	TRBV27	CASRRNTEAFF	TGTGCCAGCAGGAGGAACACTGAAGCTTTCTTT
13	-	TRBJ2-5	TRBD1	TRBV18	CASSRDRQETQYF	TGTGCCAGCTCACGGGACAGACAAGAGACCCAGTACTTC
13	-	TRBJ1-1	-	TRBV4-1	CASSQDWGTEAFF	TGCGCCAGCAGCCAAGACTGGGGCACTGAAGCTTTCTTT
16	-	TRBJ1-2	-	TRBV6-1	CASSEAVQGRLEGYTF	TGTGCCAGCAGTGAAGCTGTGCAGGGCCGATTGGAAGGCTACACCTTC
12	once	TRBJ2-7	-	TRBV11-2	CASSGLSYEQYF	TGTGCCAGCAGCGGTCTCTCCTACGAGCAGTACTTC
16	-	TRBJ2-2	-	TRBV4-1	CASSPLGGVNTGELFF	TGCGCCAGCAGCCCGCTCGGGGGAGTGAACACCGGGGAGCTGTTTTTT
12	-	TRBJ2-1	-	TRBV5-8	CASPILSDEQFF	TGTGCCAGCCCGATTTTAAGTGATGAGCAGTTCTTC
14	-	TRBJ1-3	-	TRBV2	CASSAARAGNTIYF	TGTGCCAGCAGTGCGGCCAGGGCTGGAAACACCATATATTTT
17	-	TRBJ1-3	-	TRBV10-3	CAISGEGRPLKGNTIYF	TGTGCCATCAGTGGGGAGGGACGGCCATTGAAAGGAAACACCATATATTTT
12	once	TRBJ1-1	-	TRBV2	CASSAEWGEAFF	TGTGCCAGCAGTGCCGAGTGGGGGGAAGCTTTCTTT
15	-	TRBJ2-1	TRBD2	TRBV14	CASSQVAGVDNEQFF	TGTGCCAGCAGCCAAGTGGCGGGGGTAGACAATGAGCAGTTCTTC
14	once	TRBJ1-1	-	TRBV5-5	CATGVQGGSTEAFF	TGTGCCACGGGTGTACAGGGCGGAAGCACTGAAGCTTTCTTT
14	-	TRBJ2-2	TRBD1	TRBV29-1	CSVATGANTGELFF	TGCAGCGTTGCCACAGGGGCGAACACCGGGGAGCTGTTTTTT
15	few	TRBJ1-5	-	TRBV5-6	CASSLAGESNQPQHF	TGTGCCAGCAGCTTGGCCGGGGAGAGCAATCAGCCCCAGCATTTT
17	-	TRBJ2-6	TRBD1	TRBV2	CASSPGTGGPGANVLTF	TGTGCCAGCAGTCCCGGGACAGGGGGGCCAGGGGCCAACGTCCTGACTTTC
15	-	TRBJ2-2	-	TRBV5-1	CASSLNSVNTGELFF	TGCGCCAGCAGCTTAAACAGCGTGAACACCGGGGAGCTGTTTTTT
17	-	TRBJ2-6	-	TRBV19	CASSILMVNSGANVLTF	TGTGCCAGTAGTATCCTAATGGTAAACTCTGGGGCCAACGTCCTGACTTTC
14	few	TRBJ1-1	-	TRBV6-1	CASSGAPVNTEAFF	TGTGCCAGCAGTGGAGCCCCTGTGAACACTGAAGCTTTCTTT